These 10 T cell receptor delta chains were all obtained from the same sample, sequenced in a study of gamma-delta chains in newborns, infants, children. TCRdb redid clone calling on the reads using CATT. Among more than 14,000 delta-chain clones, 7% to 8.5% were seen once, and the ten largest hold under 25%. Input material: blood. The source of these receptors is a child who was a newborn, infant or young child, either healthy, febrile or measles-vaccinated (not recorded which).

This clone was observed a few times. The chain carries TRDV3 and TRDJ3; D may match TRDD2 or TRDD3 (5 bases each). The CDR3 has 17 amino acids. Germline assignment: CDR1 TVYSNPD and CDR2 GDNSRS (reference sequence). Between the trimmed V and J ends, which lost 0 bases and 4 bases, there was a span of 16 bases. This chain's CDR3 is CAFSTYGIGWDTRQMFF. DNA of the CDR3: TGTGCCTTTAGCACCTACGGGATCGGGTGGGACACCCGACAGATGTTTTTC.

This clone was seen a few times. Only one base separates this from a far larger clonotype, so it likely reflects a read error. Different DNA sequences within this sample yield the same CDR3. The chain's CDR3 is CACDTVLGDTWDTRQMFF. In DNA form, the CDR3 reads TGTGCTTGTGACACCGTACTGGGGGATACCTGGGACACCCGACAGATGTTTTTC. The chain couples TRDV2 to TRDJ3; TRDD3 matches 11 bases. The germline V gene has CDR1 GEAIGNYY and CDR2 EKD. The CDR3 has 18 amino acids.

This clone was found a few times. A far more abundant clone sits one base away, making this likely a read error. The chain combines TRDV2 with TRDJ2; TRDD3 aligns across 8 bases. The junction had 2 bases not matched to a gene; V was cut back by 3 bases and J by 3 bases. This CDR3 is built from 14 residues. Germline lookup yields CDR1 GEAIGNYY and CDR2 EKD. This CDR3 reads CACDYWGVTAQLFF. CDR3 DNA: TGTGCCTGTGACTACTGGGGGGTGACAGCACAACTCTTCTTT.

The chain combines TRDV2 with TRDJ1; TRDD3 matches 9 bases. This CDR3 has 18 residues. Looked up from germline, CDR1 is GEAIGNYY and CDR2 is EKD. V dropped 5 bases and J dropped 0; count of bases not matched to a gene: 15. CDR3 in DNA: TGTGCCTGTGGCGCACTGGGGGAGTCTTCCTTGTACACCGATAAACTCATCTTT. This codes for CACGALGESSLYTDKLIF.

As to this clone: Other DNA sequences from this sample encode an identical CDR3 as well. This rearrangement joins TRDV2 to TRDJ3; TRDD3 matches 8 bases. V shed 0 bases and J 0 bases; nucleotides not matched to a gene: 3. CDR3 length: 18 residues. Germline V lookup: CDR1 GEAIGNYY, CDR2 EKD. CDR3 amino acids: CACDTAGIRSWDTRQMFF. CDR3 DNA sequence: TGTGCCTGTGACACCGCAGGGATACGCTCCTGGGACACCCGACAGATGTTTTTC.

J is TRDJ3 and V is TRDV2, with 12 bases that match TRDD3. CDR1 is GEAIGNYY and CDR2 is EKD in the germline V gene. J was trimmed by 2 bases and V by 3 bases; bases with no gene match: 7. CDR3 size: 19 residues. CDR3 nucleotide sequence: TGTGCCTGTGACCTTACTGGGGGATACCCCCCCTGGGACACCCGACAGATGTTTTTC. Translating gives CACDLTGGYPPWDTRQMFF.

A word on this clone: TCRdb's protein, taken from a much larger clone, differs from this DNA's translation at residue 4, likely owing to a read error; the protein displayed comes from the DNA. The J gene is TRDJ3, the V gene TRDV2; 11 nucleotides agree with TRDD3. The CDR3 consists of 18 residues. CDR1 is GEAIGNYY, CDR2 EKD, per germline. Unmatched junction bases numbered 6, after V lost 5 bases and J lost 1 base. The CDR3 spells CACGTGGYWSWDTRQMFF. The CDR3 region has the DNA TGTGCCTGTGGCACTGGGGGATATTGGTCCTGGGACACCCGACAGATGTTTTTC.

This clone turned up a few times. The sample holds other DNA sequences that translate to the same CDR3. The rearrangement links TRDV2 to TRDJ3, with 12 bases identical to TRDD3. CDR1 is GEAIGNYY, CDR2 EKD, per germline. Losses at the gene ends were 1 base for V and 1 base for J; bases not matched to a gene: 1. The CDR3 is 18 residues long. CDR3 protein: CACDTLGDTSWDTRQMFF. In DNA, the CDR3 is TGTGCCTGTGACACACTGGGGGATACTTCCTGGGACACCCGACAGATGTTTTTC.

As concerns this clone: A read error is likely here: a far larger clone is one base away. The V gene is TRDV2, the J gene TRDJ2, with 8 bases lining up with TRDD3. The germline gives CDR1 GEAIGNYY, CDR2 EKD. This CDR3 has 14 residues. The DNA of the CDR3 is TGTGCCTGTGGCACCGTGGGGGATACAGCACAACTCTTCTTT. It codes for CACGTVGDTAQLFF.

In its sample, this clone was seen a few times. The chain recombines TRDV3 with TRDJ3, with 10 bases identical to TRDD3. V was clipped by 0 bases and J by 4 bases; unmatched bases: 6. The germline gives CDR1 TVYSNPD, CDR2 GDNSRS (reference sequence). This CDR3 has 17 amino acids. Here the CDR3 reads CAFRRGIREWDTRQMFF. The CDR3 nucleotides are TGTGCCTTTAGGAGGGGGATACGGGAGTGGGACACCCGACAGATGTTTTTC.